What follows are 9 T cell receptor beta chains derived from one specimen sequenced in a study of blood T cells in healthy people across ages. The authors ran a second PCR of 7 to 11 cycles using a sample-barcoded 5' primer and a J-beta primer mix. TCRdb ran MiXCR on the 5' RACE reads and lists one entry per CDR3 protein. The table includes approximately 360,000 distinct CDR3 sequences, roughly half detected once. Material for sequencing was blood. Receptors originate from a man aged 55 to 70 in good health.

This clonotype was detected a few times. The J gene is TRBJ2-5, the V gene TRBV7-9, with no clear D. Germline V gene lookup returns CDR1 SEHNR and CDR2 FQNEAQ (reference sequence). The V gene lost 5 bases and the J gene lost 3 bases, with 16 bases spanning the gap. The CDR3 covers 15 residues. The CDR3 nucleotides read TGTGCCAGCAGCCCCCCAAGAGTAGCAGAAGAGACCCAGTACTTC. This gives the protein CASSPPRVAEETQYF.

A remark on this clonotype: Its ends do not fully match the called genes, so a read error is possible. The chain links TRBV7-2 to TRBJ2-4; 9 nucleotides align to TRBD1. The J call may be in error: the DNA end matches TRBJ2-7 better. Germline loops: CDR1 SGHTA, CDR2 FQGNSA. The CDR3 spans 14 residues. The CDR3 sequence: CARSFGTGPYEQYF. The CDR3, as DNA: TGTGCCCGCAGCTTCGGGACAGGGCCTTACGAGCAGTACTTC.

This clonotype was observed a single time. The V and J genes are TRBV25-1 and TRBJ2-7; D ambiguous. Trimming cost V 1 base and J 2 bases, with 6 bases left between them. Germline assignment: CDR1 MGHDK and CDR2 SYGVNS. The CDR3 length is 13 residues. The CDR3 spells CASSEWAAYEQYF. The CDR3 nucleotides are TGTGCCAGCAGTGAATGGGCGGCCTACGAGCAGTACTTC.

This sequence joins TRBV20-1 and TRBJ2-1; D call uncertain. Looked up from germline, CDR1 is DFQATT and CDR2 is SNEGSKA (reference sequence). The V and J ends lost 6 bases and 0 bases respectively, with 24 bases between them. This CDR3 is built from 18 residues. DNA of the CDR3: TGCAGTGCGAGGTTCTCCGCGTCTGACAAGAACTCCTACAATGAGCAGTTCTTC. Translation: CSARFSASDKNSYNEQFF.

The chain carries TRBV6-6 and TRBJ2-7; a possible D gene is TRBD2 (6 bases). The V gene's germline CDR1 is MNHNY and CDR2 SVGAGI (reference sequence). The CDR3 is made up of 13 amino acids. Trimming took off 5 bases at V and 7 bases at J, with 15 bases between the two ends. CDR3 coding DNA: TGTGCCAGCAGTCCCGGGACTTCCAATGAGCAGTACTTC. This translates into CASSPGTSNEQYF.

Comment on this clonotype: The junction differs from germline at one of its ends, possibly a read error. The chain has TRBV6-2 or TRBV6-3 and TRBJ2-2; possible D gene TRBD1, 6 bases. The CDR3 has 14 amino acids. CDR1 and CDR2 (germline): MNHEY, SVGEGT. CDR3 amino acids: CASRYTRGTGELFF. The CDR3 DNA reads TGTGCCAGCCGTTACACCAGGGGCACCGGGGAGCTGTTTTTT.

V gene TRBV20-1 combines with J gene TRBJ2-5; D is possibly TRBD2 (5 bases). The better agreement between TRBJ2-7 and the DNA end casts doubt on the J call. The germline CDR1 and CDR2 sequences are DFQATT and SNEGSKA (reference sequence). The CDR3 covers 16 residues. CDR3 residues: CSARAPDGVGRYEQYF. As DNA, the CDR3 is TGCAGTGCTAGAGCACCGGACGGGGTGGGTCGCTACGAGCAGTACTTC.

V gene TRBV6-5 combines with J gene TRBJ2-1, with TRBD2 as a possible D gene (5 bases). Germline-derived CDR1 and CDR2 are MNHEY and SVGAGI. The CDR3 is made up of 13 amino acids. Trimming took 4 bases from V and 10 from J, leaving 14 bases between them. The DNA for the CDR3 is TGTGCCAGCAGTTCACCCCCCGGCGGGGAGCAGTTCTTC. Its translation is CASSSPPGGEQFF.

V is TRBV3-1 and J is TRBJ2-5; D is unresolved. The assigned J gene may be wrong: the sequence end matches TRBJ2-7 better. The V gene's germline CDR1 is LGHDT and CDR2 YNNKEL (reference sequence). CDR3 length: 14 amino acids. CDR3 loop: CASSQVDQSYEQYF. The CDR3 DNA follows: TGTGCCAGCAGCCAAGTGGATCAGTCCTACGAGCAGTACTTC.